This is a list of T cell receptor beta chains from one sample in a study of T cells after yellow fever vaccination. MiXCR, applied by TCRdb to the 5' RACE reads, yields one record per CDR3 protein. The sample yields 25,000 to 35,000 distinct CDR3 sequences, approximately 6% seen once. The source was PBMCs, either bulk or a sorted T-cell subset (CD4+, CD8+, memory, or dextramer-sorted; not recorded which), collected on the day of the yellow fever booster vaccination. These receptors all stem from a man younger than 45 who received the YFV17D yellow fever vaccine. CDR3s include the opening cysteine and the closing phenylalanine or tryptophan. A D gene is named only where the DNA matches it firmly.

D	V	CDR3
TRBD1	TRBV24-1	CATVEDRENQPQHF
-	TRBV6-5	CASRSWYNEQFF
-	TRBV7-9	CASSLDLAPRAEQFF
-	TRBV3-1	CASSQKGRQYF
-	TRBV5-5	CASSLDTRAETQYF
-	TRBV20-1	CSARGGVGDTEAFF
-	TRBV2	CASSEGSFEKLFF
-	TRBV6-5	CASSYSFAGETQYF
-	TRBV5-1	CASRDEETQYF
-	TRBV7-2	CASSLVGGNNEKLFF
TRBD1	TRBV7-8	CASSLLDRGKEGYTF
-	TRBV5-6	CASSARLSQETQYF
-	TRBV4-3	CASSQDSVPNQPQHF
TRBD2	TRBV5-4	CASSFGGSSYEQYF
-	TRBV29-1	CSVGQSSYEQYF
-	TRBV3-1	CASSQEAQGRNYGYTF
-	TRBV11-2	CASSWRGAHLSTDTQYF